The T cell receptor (beta chain) described here comes from a study of T cell changes during pregnancy in multiple sclerosis. The assay was immunoSEQ multiplex PCR, and TCRdb's table has in-frame clones only and misses some. Of under 75,000 clones listed, 90% to 95% are singletons. The sequence came from a female donor in good health, enrolled as a control in a pregnancy study. The sample consisted of peripheral blood, taken in the third trimester of pregnancy.

The CDR3 spells CASSIEASGGYNEQFF. CDR3 nucleotides: TGTGCCAGTAGTATAGAGGCAAGCGGAGGCTACAATGAGCAGTTCTTC. The chain carries TRBV19 and TRBJ2-1; D is perhaps TRBD2 (5 bases). Germline values: CDR1 LNHDA, CDR2 SQIVND (reference sequence). This CDR3 has 16 residues. With 0 bases removed from V and 3 bases from J, the gap between germline ends came to 12 bases.